The next 16 T cell receptor beta chains were all read from a single sample in a study of cytomegalovirus exposure and HLA in healthy donors. Both 60 Vbeta primers and 13 Jbeta primers went into the PCR. Produced via immunoSEQ multiplex PCR; TCRdb's table is partial and in-frame only. Here the sample spans about 180,000 clones, 84% being singletons. The sample taken for sequencing was PBMCs. The receptors originated from a girl aged 10-17 years in good health and CMV-seropositive.

V and J are TRBV27 and TRBJ1-1, with D perhaps TRBD1 (6 bases). Germline CDR1 and CDR2: MNHEY and SMNVEV (reference sequence). The CDR3 has 15 amino acids. Deletions cut 5 bases from V and 4 bases from J, with 17 bases between. CDR3 DNA: TGTGCCAGCAGTCTAACCGGGACAAGGCCCACTGAAGCTTTCTTT. Amino acids: CASSLTGTRPTEAFF.

The chain couples TRBV6-5 to TRBJ1-5; D is undetermined. The V end was cut by 8 bases, the J end by 5 bases, with 16 bases between. This CDR3 comprises 14 residues. Germline-derived CDR1 and CDR2 are MNHEY and SVGAGI. The CDR3 here is CASARNPTDQPQHF. CDR3 nucleotides: TGTGCCAGCGCAAGAAACCCCACGGATCAGCCCCAGCATTTT.

This sequence joins TRBV15 and TRBJ2-4, with 8 bases fitting TRBD1. Germline loops: CDR1 LNHNV, CDR2 YYDKDF (reference sequence). J gave up 8 bases and V 0 bases, and 9 bases lay outside the gene matches. The CDR3 runs 16 residues. The CDR3 region is CATSRDLNRGKDIQYF. The CDR3 DNA reads as TGTGCCACCAGCAGAGATCTGAACAGGGGGAAGGACATTCAGTACTTC.

The V and J genes are TRBV10-3 and TRBJ2-2, with 10 positions matching TRBD2. Unmatched junction bases numbered 10, after V lost 2 bases and J lost 1 base. This CDR3 is 19 amino acids long. CDR1 is ENHRY, CDR2 SYGVKD, per germline. The CDR3 DNA reads TGTGCCATCAGTGAGGAAACTTCTAGCGGGGGCCTGAACACCGGGGAGCTGTTTTTT. Its translation: CAISEETSSGGLNTGELFF.

The chain's CDR3 is CASSLGRLGSHEQYF. The DNA of the CDR3 is TGTGCCAGCAGCTTAGGGCGGTTAGGGAGCCACGAGCAGTACTTC. V usage is TRBV11-3 and J usage is TRBJ2-7; tentatively, D is TRBD2 (5 bases). Germline V lookup: CDR1 SGHNT, CDR2 YENEEA. The CDR3 contains 15 residues. Between the trimmed V and J ends, which lost 1 base and 5 bases, there was a span of 15 bases.

The CDR3 sequence: CASSQVLQKGYTF. CDR3 coding DNA: TGCGCCAGCAGCCAAGTTCTCCAGAAAGGCTACACCTTC. The chain couples TRBV4-1 to TRBJ1-2; unclear D gene. Trimming left V 1 base short and J 8 bases short, with 11 bases between. In germline, CDR1 is MGHRA, CDR2 YSYEKL. The CDR3 spans 13 residues.

This clone was detected once. V usage is TRBV9 and J usage is TRBJ1-1; D is uncertain. The CDR3 has 12 residues. V was pared by 6 bases and J by 1 base, with 7 bases between. Germline lookup yields CDR1 SGDLS and CDR2 YYNGEE. The CDR3 spells CASNSGNTEAFF. The CDR3 DNA sequence: TGTGCCAGCAACTCGGGGAACACTGAAGCTTTCTTT.

V and J are TRBV11-2 and TRBJ1-3, with 8 bases lining up with TRBD1. The CDR3 has 15 amino acids. The germline CDR1 and CDR2 sequences are SGHAT and FQNNGV. V dropped 5 bases and J dropped 4; count of bases not matched to a gene: 7. The CDR3 loop is CASSPRQGQGNTIYF. The CDR3 DNA reads TGTGCCAGCAGCCCTAGACAGGGGCAAGGAAACACCATATATTTT.

The sample holds a few counts of this clone. The chain employs TRBV28 and TRBJ1-6, with 7 bases lining up with TRBD1. V was pared by 5 bases and J by 4 bases, with 5 bases of the junction left unmatched. CDR3 length equals 15 residues. Germline loops: CDR1 MDHEN, CDR2 SYDVKM. CDR3 region: CASSTQQGYNSPLHF. CDR3 nucleotides: TGTGCCAGCAGTACCCAACAGGGGTATAATTCACCCCTCCACTTT.

This clone showed up just once. This chain joins TRBV29-1 and TRBJ1-1; D perhaps matches TRBD1 (5 bases). Germline CDR1 reads SQVTM; CDR2 reads ANQGSEA. This CDR3 region has 14 residues. The V gene lost 4 bases and the J gene lost 3 bases, with 15 bases spanning the gap. The CDR3: CSVASRASDTEAFF. CDR3 sequence (DNA): TGCAGCGTTGCCTCCAGGGCTTCGGACACTGAAGCTTTCTTT.

The chain recombines TRBV10-1 with TRBJ1-2; 7 bases agree with TRBD1. CDR1 and CDR2 (germline): WNHNN, SYGVQD (reference sequence). V was pared by 5 bases and J by 4 bases, with 4 bases of the junction left unmatched. This CDR3 spans 13 amino acids. The CDR3: CASSYDRVYGYTF. The CDR3 DNA is TGCGCCAGCAGTTACGACAGGGTCTATGGCTACACCTTC.

CDR3 bases: TGTGCCAGCAGTGACAAGGGACAAATCCTCGGTACGCAGTATTTT. Translation: CASSDKGQILGTQYF. V usage is TRBV2 and J usage is TRBJ2-3, with D maybe TRBD1 (6 bases). Trimming took off 3 bases at V and 8 bases at J, with 18 bases between the two ends. There are 15 residues in the CDR3. Germline loops: CDR1 SNHLY, CDR2 FYNNEI. Using reference TRBV2 and TRBJ2-3 for the parts outside the CDR3, the full variable domain is EPEVTQTPSHQVTQMGQEVILRCVPISNHLYFYWYRQILGQKVEFLVSFYNNEISEKSEIFDDQFSVERPDGSNFTLKIRSTKLEDSAMYFCASSDKGQILGTQYFGPGTRLTVL.

The CDR3 spells CAWSVQYGPPEPQHF. CDR3 bases: TGTGCCTGGAGTGTACAGTATGGGCCCCCGGAGCCCCAGCATTTT. The rearrangement joins TRBV30 to TRBJ1-5; D is ambiguous. Germline lookup yields CDR1 GTSNPN and CDR2 SVGIG (reference sequence). This CDR3 has 15 residues. Trimming removed 0 bases from V and 8 bases from J, with 17 bases in between.

CDR3 loop: CASQGGWNTGELFF. The CDR3 DNA sequence: TGTGCCAGCCAGGGGGGCTGGAACACCGGGGAGCTGTTTTTT. The gene calls are TRBV7-9 and TRBJ2-2, with D maybe TRBD1 (7 bases). Trimming removed 8 bases from V and 1 base from J, with 11 bases in between. CDR3 length: 14 amino acids. Germline CDR1 and CDR2: SEHNR and FQNEAQ (reference sequence).

The sample holds one count of this clone. The chain recombines TRBV27 with TRBJ2-7, with D unclear. The length of the CDR3 is 14 residues. Germline CDR1 is MNHEY and CDR2 is SMNVEV (reference sequence). Deletions cut 2 bases from V and 3 bases from J, with 11 bases between. The DNA of the CDR3 is TGTGCCAGCAGTTTAGGTGGGCCTGACTACGAGCAGTACTTC. Its translation: CASSLGGPDYEQYF.

V usage is TRBV6-4 and J usage is TRBJ1-6, with 9 bases identical to TRBD1. This CDR3 comprises 15 residues. The junction had 9 bases not matched to a gene; V was cut back by 4 bases and J by 11 bases. The germline V gene has CDR1 MRHNA and CDR2 SNTAGT. Here the CDR3 reads CASSVSGTGLTPLHF. CDR3 sequence (DNA): TGTGCCAGCAGTGTCTCCGGGACAGGGTTGACACCCCTCCACTTT.